Listed below are T cell receptor beta chains from one sample, sequenced in a study of cytomegalovirus exposure and HLA in healthy donors. This table comes from immunoSEQ multiplex PCR, and its TCRdb copy is limited to in-frame clones, with some not included. Of over 150,000 clones listed, about 84% are singletons. Material for sequencing was PBMCs. The receptors come from a man aged 18 to 30 in good health and CMV-seronegative. Both conserved end residues are part of each CDR3. The D gene is left open where the match is weak. A row's size may be missing; if present it is once, few, many or a size class.

CDR3nt: TGTGCCATCAAGAGGGGACAGGGTAGTAACGAGCAGTACTTC
CDR3aa: CAIKRGQGSNEQYF
abundance: .
j_gene: TRBJ2-7
v_gene: TRBV10-3
d_gene: TRBD1

CDR3nt: TGCGCCAGCAGCCCCCGGGGGGGCAGCTCCTACAATGAGCAGTTCTTC
CDR3aa: CASSPRGGSSYNEQFF
abundance: .
j_gene: TRBJ2-1
v_gene: TRBV4-1
d_gene: TRBD2

CDR3nt: TGCGCCAGCAGTCATAGCGGGACCCGTTGGAGCGAGCAGTACTTC
CDR3aa: CASSHSGTRWSEQYF
abundance: .
j_gene: TRBJ2-7
v_gene: TRBV5-1
d_gene: TRBD2

CDR3nt: TGTGCCACCCTCGGGACTGCCTACAATGAGCAGTTCTTC
CDR3aa: CATLGTAYNEQFF
abundance: .
j_gene: TRBJ2-1
v_gene: TRBV11-2
d_gene: .

CDR3nt: TGTGCCAGCAGCCCGGACAGGGGGCATGGCTACACCTTC
CDR3aa: CASSPDRGHGYTF
abundance: .
j_gene: TRBJ1-2
v_gene: TRBV6-5
d_gene: TRBD1

CDR3nt: TGTGCCAGCAGTTTATTTGGGGGCGCATCTGGAAACACCATATATTTT
CDR3aa: CASSLFGGASGNTIYF
abundance: .
j_gene: TRBJ1-3
v_gene: TRBV27
d_gene: .

CDR3nt: TGCGCCAGCAGCTTGAGTCGACTATCAACGGGCACAGATACGCAGTATTTT
CDR3aa: CASSLSRLSTGTDTQYF
abundance: once
j_gene: TRBJ2-3
v_gene: TRBV5-1
d_gene: .

CDR3nt: TGCGCCAGCAGCTTCTCGGGGAATATAGGAAACACCATATATTTT
CDR3aa: CASSFSGNIGNTIYF
abundance: .
j_gene: TRBJ1-3
v_gene: TRBV5-1
d_gene: .

CDR3nt: TGTGCCAGCAGCTTAGTTACTAGCAATGAGCAGTTCTTC
CDR3aa: CASSLVTSNEQFF
abundance: .
j_gene: TRBJ2-1
v_gene: TRBV7-2
d_gene: .

CDR3nt: TGTGCCAGCAGTGTCGGACTAGCGGGAGTTGAGTACTTC
CDR3aa: CASSVGLAGVEYF
abundance: once
j_gene: TRBJ2-5
v_gene: TRBV2
d_gene: TRBD2

CDR3nt: TGTGCCAGTAGTCGGACAGGGAATCAAAACATCGTTCAGTACTTC
CDR3aa: CASSRTGNQNIVQYF
abundance: .
j_gene: TRBJ2-4
v_gene: TRBV19
d_gene: TRBD1